One sample yielded the 8 T cell receptor beta chains listed below, sequenced in a study of blood T cell repertoires in COVID-19. Sequencing used immunoSEQ multiplex PCR; TCRdb keeps in-frame clones, though not all of them. This table holds about 330,000 clones, roughly 90% found once. What was sequenced was peripheral blood. The receptors originated from a woman aged 45-60 years with active or convalescent COVID-19.

This clone is a singleton in its sample. The V and J genes are TRBV27 and TRBJ1-2; no clear D. The CDR3 loop spans 16 amino acids. V was shortened by 2 bases and J by 4 bases, with 17 bases between the two germline ends. Germline V gene sequence: CDR1 MNHEY, CDR2 SMNVEV (reference sequence). The CDR3 DNA reads TGTGCCAGCAGTTTAACCCAGCCGGCTCGGGGCTATGGCTACACCTTC. It codes for CASSLTQPARGYGYTF.

Of note for this clone: This specimen includes other DNA sequences encoding the same CDR3. This sequence joins TRBV9 and TRBJ2-1; D perhaps matches TRBD2 (5 bases). The V end lost 0 bases, the J end lost 0 bases, and 7 bases lay between the germline ends. The germline V gene has CDR1 SGDLS and CDR2 YYNGEE. This CDR3 is 15 amino acids long. CDR3 sequence reads: CASSVAGDSYNEQFF. The CDR3 region has the DNA TGTGCCAGCAGCGTAGCCGGGGACTCCTACAATGAGCAGTTCTTC. The entire variable domain, with the rest obtained from reference TRBV9 and TRBJ2-1, is as follows: DSGVTQTPKHLITATGQRVTLRCSPRSGDLSVYWYQQSLDQGLQFLIQYYNGEERAKGNILERFSAQQFPDLHSELNLSSLELGDSALYFCASSVAGDSYNEQFFGPGTRLTVL.

V is TRBV4-2 and J is TRBJ2-3, with 8 bases identical to TRBD1. The CDR3 sequence is 16 residues long. CDR1 is LGHNA and CDR2 is YNFKEQ in the germline V gene. V was clipped by 3 bases and J by 4 bases; unmatched bases: 9. The CDR3 sequence is CASSQDFRGQADTQYF. As DNA, the CDR3 is TGTGCCAGCAGCCAGGACTTCAGGGGGCAGGCAGATACGCAGTATTTT.

This chain uses TRBV19 with TRBJ1-6; D is unclear. This CDR3 has 15 amino acids. CDR1 is LNHDA and CDR2 is SQIVND in the germline V gene (reference sequence). Trimming cost V 5 bases and J 6 bases, with 14 bases left between them. The CDR3 coding sequence is TGTGCCAGTAGTGGCGGTTGGGTAATTAATTCACCCCTCCACTTT. As protein: CASSGGWVINSPLHF.

The rearrangement links TRBV2 to TRBJ2-5, with 10 bases lining up with TRBD2. With V trimmed by 6 bases and J by 6 bases, 10 bases remained unmatched. The CDR3 is 15 residues long. CDR1 and CDR2 from the germline V gene are SNHLY and FYNNEI. The CDR3: CASSILTSGKKTQYF. The CDR3 coding sequence is TGTGCCAGCAGCATCCTTACTAGCGGGAAAAAGACCCAGTACTTC. The variable domain in full, completed from reference TRBV2 and TRBJ2-5, reads EPEVTQTPSHQVTQMGQEVILRCVPISNHLYFYWYRQILGQKVEFLVSFYNNEISEKSEIFDDQFSVERPDGSNFTLKIRSTKLEDSAMYFCASSILTSGKKTQYFGPGTRLLVL.

The rearrangement links TRBV27 to TRBJ1-4; 9 bases map to TRBD1. The junction had 13 bases not matched to a gene; V was cut back by 3 bases and J by 8 bases. The CDR3 covers 17 residues. Germline-derived CDR1 and CDR2 are MNHEY and SMNVEV (reference sequence). CDR3 residues: CASSFQGTGSEGEKLFF. The CDR3 DNA reads TGTGCCAGCAGTTTCCAGGGGACAGGGTCAGAGGGCGAAAAACTGTTTTTT.

The J gene is TRBJ1-4, the V gene TRBV19; D is uncertain. CDR3 size: 17 residues. Per germline, CDR1 LNHDA and CDR2 SQIVND (reference sequence). V lost 6 bases and J 2 bases, leaving 19 bases between the germline ends. The CDR3 DNA follows: TGTGCCAGTAGATCCAAGGAAATGACACCTACTAATGAAAAACTGTTTTTT. As protein: CASRSKEMTPTNEKLFF.

The chain has TRBV11-2 and TRBJ2-4, with D possibly being TRBD1 (5 bases). The CDR3 spans 14 residues. Trimming stripped 1 base from V and 5 bases from J, with 9 bases between. Germline lookup yields CDR1 SGHAT and CDR2 FQNNGV. DNA for the CDR3: TGTGCCAGCAGCTTAGGTGTGACAGAAAACATTCAGTACTTC. Translation gives CASSLGVTENIQYF.